The present T cell receptor (beta chain) was sequenced within a study of molecular identifiers for immune sequencing clone quantification listed by TCRdb under 2018. As for the study more broadly: For a replicate experiment, RNA from 20,000 or 100,000 naive CD8 T cells was divided into five aliquots, and four of the five aliquots were sequenced. CD8 T cells were used in a methods study to benchmark molecular-identifier clustering-based TCR repertoire sequencing (MIDCIRS) and TCR RNA copy counting. Broader findings and caveats from the paper: Even against a background of some 920,000 naive CD8 T cells, spiked-in Jurkat TCR RNA amounting to a single cell's worth was reported to be detectable. Spiked-in Jurkat TCR RNA (approximately 9 copies' worth), which is not part of the donor repertoire, was contained in the naive libraries. When barcode sub-clustering was left out, chimeric consensus sequences inflated TCR diversity, with chimeras reaching as high as 47%. Highly expanded clone sizes could be underestimated if identical TCR molecules share a barcode. In CMV-specific effector cells, over 97% of molecules were held by clones above 20 RNA copies, whereas under 1% of molecules were held by such clones in naive cells. Approximately 3.1 recovered TCR RNA copies per cell were obtained by modeling, versus around 10 by digital PCR, implying a capture efficiency of 25% to 35%.

Naive CD8 T cell libraries were made from roughly 20,000 to 1,000,000 sorted cells using 10%, 30% or 50% of purified RNA. On a BD FACSAria II, naive CD8 T cells were FACS-sorted as CD8+CD4-CCR7+CD45RA+ and collected into RLT Plus buffer. To test detection sensitivity, Jurkat RNA equivalent to more than 8 TCR copies was spiked into samples of roughly 20,000-1,000,000 naive CD8 T cells. Enrichment of CD8 T cells was performed with RosetteSep CD8+ T Cell Enrichment Cocktail and Ficoll-Paque, after which ACK red cell lysis was carried out. Turning to this clonotype: The antigen this receptor binds is unknown. It has no much larger one-base neighbor in the sample; base qualities were not kept.

Library generation was performed with PCR. Reads for this sample came from a NextSeq 500. Bulk TCR libraries were generated as previously described, with the TCR primers listed in Table S5 used. Purification of total RNA was performed with the Qiagen AllPrep DNA/RNA kit. Reads from multiple sequencing runs of the same library were pooled before analysis. The paper's processing steps were these. Only reads with exact TCR constant sequence were kept, trimmed to 150 nt, and grouped by their 12-nt molecular barcodes. Reads within each barcode group were sub-clustered using a 15% Levenshtein threshold, and quality-weighted consensus sequences were constructed for each RNA molecule. Non-functional sequences were removed, as were lower-count sequences one edit away from another. Barcode sub-clusters with fewer than 20% of the maximum read count were removed, based on fitting two negative binomial distributions. TCRdb trimmed public reads at Q25 via fastp, called clones via MiXCR and kept in-frame beta chains. Rows matching on CDR3 protein sequence are summarized as one entry with the most common DNA and genes. TCRdb, not the original authors, processed these V and J calls. The sample data list about 330,000 distinct CDR3 sequences, and roughly a quarter of these were observed just once. The top ten hold about 0.73% of the sample.

V was cut back by 3 bases and J by 6 bases, leaving a gap of 15 bases between them. There are 13 amino acids in the CDR3, from cysteine to phenylalanine inclusive. The DNA shown is the 39-base CDR3, in frame from base 1. As encoded in the germline V gene (reference sequence), CDR1 is DFQATT while CDR2 is SNEGSKA. The chain was built from TRBV20-1 and TRBJ2-7; the D gene is unclear. Sequenced: naive CD8+ T cells from blood, with Jurkat cell RNA spiked in. Reading the label with the study, this specimen's cell subset or site is: FACS-sorted CD8+CD4-CCR7+CD45RA+ naive T cells. The receptor comes from a human donor in good health. Some libraries in this study had Jurkat cell RNA spiked in. At the DNA level, the sequence is TGCAGTGCTAGTCCTACTTATGAAGGCGAGCAGTACTTC. It translates as CSASPTYEGEQYF.